The clone carrying this TCR beta chain appeared a few times. TCRdb called the RACE reads again in MiXCR, with one record for every CDR3 protein. The table records about 120,000 distinct CDR3 sequences, around 15% of them present only once. The time point is: patch test 1, 2 weeks after DPC sensitization. The treatment is: therapeutic diphenylcyclopropenone sensitization with weekly scalp DPC. The sample is drawn from a study of human T cells and chemical hapten exposure. J gave up 7 bases and V 6 bases, and 8 bases lay outside the gene matches. Germline CDR1 MNHEY, CDR2 SVGEGT. The CDR3 extends over 14 amino acids.

The chain carries TRBV6-2 or TRBV6-3 and TRBJ1-5, with 8 bases identical to TRBD1. This TCR derives from a man between 18 and 35 years old with alopecia areata. Some clones in this sample may be carry-over from other donors' samples. The sample consisted of whole blood, taken in connection with sensitization to the hapten diphenylcyclopropenone (DPC). Here the CDR3 reads CASSRTGFSQPQHF. CDR3 DNA sequence: TGTGCCAGCAGCCGGACAGGGTTCAGCCAGCCCCAGCATTTT.